The rows below give T cell receptor beta chains drawn from one sample of a study of blood T cells in healthy people across ages. TCRdb used MiXCR to reprocess the 5' RACE reads, holding one entry per CDR3 protein. The data contain about 1 million distinct CDR3 sequences, less than 50% of them singletons. The material sequenced was blood. The receptors come from an older woman in good health. Both conserved end residues are part of each CDR3. D genes are given only for firm matches. Clone size, where shown, is once, few, many, or a class for clones that have expanded.

D: .; V: TRBV11-2; length: 13; size: once; J: TRBJ2-7; DNA: TGTGCCAGCAGCCTAGTCGGGGGTTGGGAGCAGTACTTC; CDR3: CASSLVGGWEQYF
D: TRBD2; V: TRBV6-2/TRBV6-3; length: 19; size: .; J: TRBJ2-2; DNA: TGTGCCACCCGATCCCCCTACGGGACTAGCGGGTTTTACACCGGGGAGCTGTTTTTT; CDR3: CATRSPYGTSGFYTGELFF
D: TRBD1; V: TRBV30; length: 13; size: few; J: TRBJ2-7; DNA: TGTGCCTCCTCTCGGACAGGGCTTAACGAGCAGTACTTC; CDR3: CASSRTGLNEQYF
D: .; V: TRBV20-1; length: 14; size: .; J: TRBJ2-7; DNA: TGCAGTGCTAGAGACCCCACTAAGGCCTTCGAGCAGTACTTC; CDR3: CSARDPTKAFEQYF
D: .; V: TRBV11-1; length: 17; size: many; J: TRBJ2-1; DNA: TGTGCCAGCAGCACCCGGACACTACTCGCGAGGCACAATGAGCAGTTCTTC; CDR3: CASSTRTLLARHNEQFF
D: .; V: TRBV5-4; length: 14; size: once; J: TRBJ2-7; DNA: TGTGCCAGCAGCGCCAGGGGGGACTCCTACGAGCAGTACTTC; CDR3: CASSARGDSYEQYF
D: .; V: TRBV6-5; length: 13; size: .; J: TRBJ2-7; DNA: TGTGCCAGCAGACAAACCCCGATCTACGAGCAGTACTTC; CDR3: CASRQTPIYEQYF
D: .; V: TRBV20-1; length: 14; size: .; J: TRBJ1-2; DNA: TGCAGTGCTAGAGAAGGGGGGGCTAACTATGGCTACACCTTC; CDR3: CSAREGGANYGYTF
D: .; V: TRBV11-2; length: 12; size: .; J: TRBJ2-7; DNA: TGTGCCAGTGAGATGACAGGTTACGAGCAGTACTTC; CDR3: CASEMTGYEQYF
D: TRBD2; V: TRBV14; length: 15; size: .; J: TRBJ2-1; DNA: TGTGCCAGCAGCAAGCGGGAAGACTCCTACAATGAGCAGTTCTTC; CDR3: CASSKREDSYNEQFF
D: TRBD1; V: TRBV20-1; length: 15; size: .; J: TRBJ2-1; DNA: TGCAGTGCCCCCGGGAGGGACAGGGGGCAATATGAGCAGTTCTTC; CDR3: CSAPGRDRGQYEQFF
D: .; V: TRBV12-3/TRBV12-4; length: 13; size: .; J: TRBJ2-7; DNA: TGTGCCAGCAGTTTATGGCAGTCGTACGAGCAGTACTTC; CDR3: CASSLWQSYEQYF
D: .; V: TRBV9; length: 18; size: once; J: TRBJ1-2; DNA: TGTGCCAGCAGCCCCCGGTCCAGGGAGCTCCGAAATATGAGTGGCTACACCTTC; CDR3: CASSPRSRELRNMSGYTF